The clone carrying this T cell receptor (beta chain) appeared a single time. Its specificity is unknown. Germline CDR1 and CDR2: SGHRS and YFSETQ. Unmatched junction bases numbered 10, after V lost 0 bases and J lost 10 bases. This CDR3 has 15 residues. TCRdb passed the PCR reads through MiXCR, listing each CDR3 protein once. This sample has around 21,000 distinct CDR3 sequences, with about 62% found just once. This sample was included in a study of vaccination and CD4 T cells after COVID-19. Study-level background: Typically, post-vaccine samples were obtained a median about 79 days after dose two, within a range of 14 to 241.

Convalescent patients tested SARS-CoV-2 PCR positive from March to December 2020, before Alpha, Beta and Delta emerged. Points from the study as a whole: Convalescent patients' clones that were vaccine-specific were spike mono-reactive in 304 of 307 cases.

V gene TRBV5-1 combines with J gene TRBJ2-1, with 7 bases identical to TRBD2. The TCR originated in a human donor who had recovered from COVID-19. Here the sequenced sample was CD4+ T cells from blood, taken after SARS-CoV-2 vaccination. For the CDR3, the DNA is TGCGCCAGCAGCTTGGTGGCGGGAGACCCCTCGGAGCAGTTCTTC. Amino acid sequence: CASSLVAGDPSEQFF.